Presented here are 7 T cell receptor beta chains from one specimen sequenced in a study of shared clonotypes between healthy human individuals. Assay: immunoSEQ multiplex PCR; the TCRdb copy retains only in-frame clones and omits some. The sample records more than 550,000 clones, just under 75% being singletons. Sequencing was carried out using memory CD4+ T cells sorted from blood. Indicated subset: CD45RA-negative fraction. Every receptor here comes from a woman aged 25 to 39 in good health.

The rearrangement uses TRBV9 and TRBJ2-3, with a possible D match to TRBD2 (5 bases). The CDR3 length is 18 residues. Trimming removed 4 bases from V and 1 base from J, with 22 bases in between. Germline V gene lookup returns CDR1 SGDLS and CDR2 YYNGEE. CDR3 sequence reads: CASSPRAGVLTRTDTQYF. DNA of the CDR3: TGTGCCAGCAGCCCCCGCGCCGGGGTTTTGACCCGCACAGATACGCAGTATTTT.

The rearrangement links TRBV4-1 to TRBJ2-7; D is uncertain. Trimming removed 3 bases at V and 5 bases at J, with 23 bases between. Germline assignment: CDR1 MGHRA and CDR2 YSYEKL. The CDR3 sequence is 17 residues long. The DNA for the CDR3 is TGCGCCAGCAGCCAGGGTAGATATTCCTCCAGTCGCGACGAGCAGTACTTC. Its translation is CASSQGRYSSSRDEQYF.

V usage is TRBV7-8 and J usage is TRBJ1-3; D uncertain. Between the trimmed V and J ends, which lost 0 bases and 4 bases, there was a span of 10 bases. This CDR3 region has 15 residues. In germline, CDR1 is SGHVS, CDR2 FQNEAQ. In DNA, the CDR3 is TGTGCCAGCAGCTTAGCAGGCTTCCAGGGAAACACCATATATTTT. This codes for CASSLAGFQGNTIYF.

The J gene is TRBJ2-3, the V gene TRBV6-1, with 7 bases fitting TRBD1. The CDR3 has 14 amino acids. The V gene's germline CDR1 is MNHNS and CDR2 SASEGT. V was pared by 8 bases and J by 0 bases, with 5 bases of the junction left unmatched. The CDR3 DNA is TGTGCCAGCCGCGACAGGGCTAGCACAGATACGCAGTATTTT. It codes for CASRDRASTDTQYF.

The chain recombines TRBV4-1 with TRBJ2-5; D unclear. The assigned J gene may be wrong: the sequence end matches TRBJ2-7 better. The CDR3 has 15 residues. CDR1 and CDR2 (germline): MGHRA, YSYEKL. The CDR3, as DNA: TGCGCCAGCAGCCGGCGAGGTGAGGAGCTCTACGAGCAGTACTTC. It is translated as CASSRRGEELYEQYF.

This clone was seen a handful of times. V usage is TRBV6-5 and J usage is TRBJ1-1; 9 nucleotides agree with TRBD1. The CDR3 has 14 amino acids. Germline lookup yields CDR1 MNHEY and CDR2 SVGAGI. V lost 6 bases, J lost 1 base, and 3 bases stayed unmatched. CDR3 region: CASRMDRGNTEAFF. The CDR3 DNA reads TGTGCCAGCAGGATGGACAGGGGGAACACTGAAGCTTTCTTT.

J is TRBJ1-4 and V is TRBV6-5, with 11 bases lining up with TRBD1. CDR3 length: 15 residues. J was trimmed by 4 bases and V by 4 bases; bases with no gene match: 2. Germline V gives CDR1 MNHEY, CDR2 SVGAGI. This CDR3 is CASSSGQGGNEKLFF. DNA of the CDR3: TGTGCCAGCAGTTCGGGACAGGGGGGTAATGAAAAACTGTTTTTT.